Presented here are 9 T cell receptor beta chains from one specimen sequenced in a study of breast tumors, draining lymph nodes, adjacent tissues. Breast cancer patients provided tissue from their axillary draining lymph nodes. TCRdb used MiXCR to reprocess the multiplex PCR reads, holding one entry per CDR3 protein. The table has around 250,000 distinct CDR3 sequences, about 34% seen once. Source material: axillary lymph node tissue. The receptors come from a female donor with breast cancer. Some clones in this sample may be carry-over from other donors' samples.

As regards this clonotype: No conserved phenylalanine or tryptophan is present at the end of the CDR3, so a read error is the likely explanation. It is unclear where the CDR3 begins or ends on the DNA, so no DNA is shown, and the CDR3 is as TCRdb lists it. The V gene is TRBV2, the J gene TRBJ2-5; the table gives TRBD2 as D, unverified against the DNA. With termini counted, the CDR3 has 10 amino acids. Germline loops: CDR1 SNHLY, CDR2 FYNNEI. CDR3: CASNPGGLAG.

This clonotype was picked up many times. This chain connects TRBV7-2 to TRBJ2-3, with 11 positions matching TRBD2. This CDR3 is 15 amino acids long. Germline assignment: CDR1 SGHTA and CDR2 FQGNSA. V was pared by 5 bases and J by 6 bases, with 7 bases of the junction left unmatched. DNA of the CDR3: TGTGCCAGCAGCAAGCGTAGCGGGGGGGGCGATACGCAGTATTTT. This gives the protein CASSKRSGGGDTQYF. The whole variable domain, filled in from reference TRBV7-2 and TRBJ2-3, reads GAGVSQSPSNKVTEKGKDVELRCDPISGHTALYWYRQSLGQGLEFLIYFQGNSAPDKSGLPSDRFSAERTGGSVSTLTIQRTQQEDSAVYLCASSKRSGGGDTQYFGPGTRLTVL.

Notes on this clonotype: A much larger clone sits a single nucleotide away, making a read error possible. The chain has TRBV5-1 and TRBJ2-7; no definite D call. CDR1 is SGHRS and CDR2 is YFSETQ in the germline V gene. The CDR3 loop spans 13 amino acids. V was trimmed by 6 bases and J by 5 bases, leaving 15 bases between them. DNA for the CDR3: TGCGCCAGCAAGGAGAGGACGGAAAACGAGCAGTACTTC. Encoded protein: CASKERTENEQYF. The entire variable domain, with the rest obtained from reference TRBV5-1 and TRBJ2-7, is as follows: KAGVTQTPRYLIKTRGQQVTLSCSPISGHRSVSWYQQTPGQGLQFLFEYFSETQRNKGNFPGRFSGRQFSNSRSEMNVSTLELGDSALYLCASKERTENEQYFGPGTRLTVT.

The table lists this clonotype with many counts. The rearrangement links TRBV6-1 to TRBJ1-2, with 7 bases that match TRBD1. CDR3 length equals 17 residues. Per germline, CDR1 MNHNS and CDR2 SASEGT. V lost 1 base and J lost 4; bases outside the gene matches: 12. CDR3 nucleotides: TGTGCCAGCAGTGAAGTTTCGCTGACAGGGCGAAGCTATGGCTACACCTTC. Its translation is CASSEVSLTGRSYGYTF.

This clonotype was seen at least ten times. The chain is built from TRBV2 and TRBJ2-1, with 8 nucleotides matching TRBD2. With 8 bases clipped from V and 4 bases from J, the junction kept 4 bases outside the gene matches. The V gene's germline CDR1 is SNHLY and CDR2 FYNNEI. CDR3 length equals 13 residues. CDR3 sequence (DNA): TGTGCCAGCTCTAGCGGGCGTTACAATGAGCAGTTCTTC. Its translation is CASSSGRYNEQFF.

This clonotype was seen at least ten times. The genes are TRBV19 and TRBJ1-5; 8 bases fit TRBD1. The length of the CDR3 is 13 residues. The ends lost 5 bases at V and 7 bases at J; junction bases unmatched: 4. Germline CDR1 and CDR2: LNHDA and SQIVND (reference sequence). Written as DNA, the CDR3 is TGTGCCAGTAGTCGACAGGGGAGGCAGCCCCAGCATTTT. It codes for CASSRQGRQPQHF.

At least ten counts were recorded for this clonotype. The chain carries TRBV11-2 and TRBJ2-1, with TRBD1 as a possible D gene (6 bases). V was clipped by 5 bases and J by 5 bases, with 16 bases between them. The CDR3 runs to 15 residues. CDR1 and CDR2 (germline): SGHAT, FQNNGV. The CDR3 sequence is CASSLGALRDNEQFF. The CDR3 nucleotides read TGTGCCAGCAGCCTGGGGGCACTAAGGGACAATGAGCAGTTCTTC.

On this clonotype itself: A single base separates this from a much larger clone, so it may be a read error. The genes are TRBV20-1 and TRBJ2-1, with D hard to call. CDR3 length equals 15 residues. CDR1 and CDR2 from the germline V gene are DFQATT and SNEGSKA (reference sequence). The CDR3 DNA is TGCAGTGCCCCACTACCCGGGTCCCCCTACAATAAGCAGTTCTTC. Protein: CSAPLPGSPYNKQFF.

Ten or more counts support this clonotype. The chain recombines TRBV9 with TRBJ2-1, with TRBD1 matching over 11 bases. V gave up 3 bases and J gave up 10 bases; unmatched junction bases: 6. The length of the CDR3 is 14 residues. Germline CDR1 and CDR2: SGDLS and YYNGEE. Here the CDR3 DNA reads TGTGCCAGCAGCGCCGGGACAGGGGGGCTAGAGCAGTTCTTC. Translation gives CASSAGTGGLEQFF.